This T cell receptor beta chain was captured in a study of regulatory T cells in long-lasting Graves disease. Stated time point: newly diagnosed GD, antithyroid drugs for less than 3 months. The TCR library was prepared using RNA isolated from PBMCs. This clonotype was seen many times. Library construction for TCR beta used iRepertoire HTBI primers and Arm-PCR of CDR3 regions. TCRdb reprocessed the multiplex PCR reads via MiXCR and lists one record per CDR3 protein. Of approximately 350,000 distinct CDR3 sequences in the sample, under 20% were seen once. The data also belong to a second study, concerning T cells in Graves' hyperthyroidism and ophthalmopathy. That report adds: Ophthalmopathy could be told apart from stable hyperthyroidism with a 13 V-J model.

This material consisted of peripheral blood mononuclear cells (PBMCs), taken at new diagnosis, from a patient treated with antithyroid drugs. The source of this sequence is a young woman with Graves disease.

The CDR3 loop is CAISESEQGYEKLFF. The DNA for the CDR3 is TGTGCCATCAGTGAGTCAGAGCAGGGGTATGAAAAACTGTTTTTT. The J gene is TRBJ1-4, the V gene TRBV10-3; D perhaps matches TRBD1 (6 bases). The V end lost 0 bases, the J end lost 6 bases, and 11 bases lay between the germline ends. The CDR3 has 15 amino acids. CDR1 and CDR2 from the germline V gene are ENHRY and SYGVKD.